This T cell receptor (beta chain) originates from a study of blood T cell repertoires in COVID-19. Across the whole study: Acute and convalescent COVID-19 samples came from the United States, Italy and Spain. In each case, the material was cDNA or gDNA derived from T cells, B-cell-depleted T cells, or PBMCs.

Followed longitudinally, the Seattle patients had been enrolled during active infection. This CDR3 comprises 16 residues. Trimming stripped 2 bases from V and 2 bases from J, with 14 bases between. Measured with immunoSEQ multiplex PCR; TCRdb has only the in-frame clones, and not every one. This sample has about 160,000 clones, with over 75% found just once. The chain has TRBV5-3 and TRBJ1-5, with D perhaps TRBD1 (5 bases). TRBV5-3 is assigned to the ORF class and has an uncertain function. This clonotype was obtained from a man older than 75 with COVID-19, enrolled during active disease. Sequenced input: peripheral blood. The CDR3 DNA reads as TGTGCCAGAAGCTTCCCCACAGGTAGGGGCAATCAGCCCCAGCATTTT. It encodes CARSFPTGRGNQPQHF.